Shown below are 2 T cell receptor beta chains from a single sample sequenced in a study of blood T cell repertoires in COVID-19. TCRdb's table, derived via immunoSEQ multiplex PCR, lists solely in-frame clones and lacks some. The sample records 200,000 to 300,000 clones, almost 85% being singletons. Input material: peripheral blood. The receptors derive from a man aged 45-60 years with acute or convalescent COVID-19.

This chain uses TRBV10-3 with TRBJ2-7; 7 bases are shared with TRBD2. V was clipped by 6 bases and J by 2 bases; unmatched bases: 4. Germline-derived CDR1 and CDR2 are ENHRY and SYGVKD. The CDR3 spans 13 residues. The CDR3 region has the DNA TGTGCCATCAGCGAGAGCGGGACCTACGAGCAGTACTTC. Its translation: CAISESGTYEQYF.

The CDR3 spells CASSLVQARGSYGYTF. In nucleotides, the CDR3 is TGTGCCAGCAGCTTAGTCCAGGCAAGGGGGTCTTATGGCTACACCTTC. The rearrangement links TRBV7-8 to TRBJ1-2; D is possibly TRBD1 (6 bases). This CDR3 is 16 amino acids long. Germline CDR1 and CDR2: SGHVS and FQNEAQ. V lost 1 base and J lost 5, with 17 bases in between.